Listed here are 30 T cell receptor beta chains from one sample, sequenced in a study of blood T cell repertoires in COVID-19. TCRdb's table, derived via immunoSEQ multiplex PCR, lists solely in-frame clones and lacks some. The data show around 97,000 clones, with around 80% seen just once and less than 11% held by the top ten. What was sequenced was peripheral blood. These receptors were collected from an older man with acute or convalescent COVID-19.

The chain uses TRBV10-1 and TRBJ2-1; 7 bases fit TRBD2. The V gene's germline CDR1 is WNHNN and CDR2 SYGVQD (reference sequence). V was clipped by 3 bases and J by 0 bases; unmatched bases: 23. This CDR3 region has 22 residues. CDR3 loop: CASSDWSICGRALLSSYNEQFF. In DNA form, the CDR3 reads TGCGCCAGCAGTGATTGGTCTATTTGTGGGAGGGCCCTACTAAGCTCCTACAATGAGCAGTTCTTC.

The chain recombines TRBV28 with TRBJ1-1; a weak D match, TRBD1 (6 bases). Trimming removed 4 bases at V and 4 bases at J, with 16 bases between. CDR3 length equals 15 residues. The V gene's germline CDR1 is MDHEN and CDR2 SYDVKM. CDR3: CASSYPQGMGTEAFF. The DNA for the CDR3 is TGTGCCAGCAGTTATCCACAGGGTATGGGCACTGAAGCTTTCTTT.

This chain uses TRBV24-1 with TRBJ2-3; 9 bases align to TRBD1. V dropped 2 bases and J dropped 6; count of bases not matched to a gene: 5. Germline V gene lookup returns CDR1 KGHDR and CDR2 SFDVKD. This CDR3 spans 15 amino acids. CDR3: CATSDSGQGIDTQYF. In nucleotides, the CDR3 is TGTGCCACCAGTGATTCGGGACAGGGCATCGATACGCAGTATTTT.

The J gene is TRBJ1-5, the V gene TRBV2; D is perhaps TRBD1 (6 bases). The CDR3 runs 13 residues. V dropped 10 bases and J dropped 6 bases, with 16 bases sitting between them. The germline V gene has CDR1 SNHLY and CDR2 FYNNEI. In DNA form, the CDR3 reads TGTGCCATTTCGGACAGCTATGGTCAGCCCCAGCATTTT. Its protein is CAISDSYGQPQHF.

The gene calls are TRBV2 and TRBJ1-1; D remains ambiguous. This CDR3 contains 13 residues. Trimming shortened V by 7 bases and J by 6 bases, and 15 bases separated the two germline ends. Germline assignment: CDR1 SNHLY and CDR2 FYNNEI. This CDR3 is CASKAAELPEAFF. CDR3 coding DNA: TGTGCCAGCAAGGCGGCCGAACTACCTGAAGCTTTCTTT.

A note on this clone: The same CDR3 is also encoded by other DNA sequences in this sample. This chain links TRBV18 with TRBJ1-5; 8 bases map to TRBD1. CDR3 length: 15 amino acids. The ends lost 6 bases at V and 1 base at J; junction bases unmatched: 5. Germline lookup yields CDR1 KGHSH and CDR2 LQKENI. This chain's CDR3 is CASSQGAESNQPQHF. CDR3 nucleotides: TGTGCCAGCTCTCAGGGGGCCGAGAGCAATCAGCCCCAGCATTTT.

The rearrangement links TRBV29-1 to TRBJ1-3; 10 bases match TRBD1. Looked up from germline, CDR1 is SQVTM and CDR2 is ANQGSEA. The CDR3 length is 13 residues. V lost 6 bases to trimming and J lost 6 bases; unmatched junction nucleotides: 5. The CDR3 region is CSVTGTGVNTIYF. CDR3 sequence (DNA): TGCAGCGTCACCGGGACAGGGGTAAACACCATATATTTT.

The chain combines TRBV19 with TRBJ1-1, with 8 bases lining up with TRBD1. Per the germline V gene, CDR1 is LNHDA and CDR2 is SQIVND (reference sequence). J gave up 1 base and V 4 bases, and 11 bases lay outside the gene matches. The CDR3 has 17 amino acids. CDR3 sequence (DNA): TGTGCCAGTAGTAAGTCAGACAGGGGAAATGGGAACACTGAAGCTTTCTTT. It translates to CASSKSDRGNGNTEAFF.

The rearrangement links TRBV2 to TRBJ2-4; 7 nucleotides line up with TRBD2. Trimming cost V 4 bases and J 9 bases; bases outside gene matches: 12. Germline lookup yields CDR1 SNHLY and CDR2 FYNNEI. The length of the CDR3 is 15 residues. The CDR3 DNA reads TGTGCCAGCAGTGGGGAGACTACTAGCGTGGGCATTCAGTACTTC. Translating gives CASSGETTSVGIQYF.

The chain recombines TRBV7-2 with TRBJ2-4; the match to TRBD1 covers 8 bases. Germline V gene sequence: CDR1 SGHTA, CDR2 FQGNSA. J gave up 7 bases and V 5 bases, and 13 bases lay outside the gene matches. This CDR3 comprises 16 residues. CDR3 sequence: CASSPTLGTGYNIQYF. DNA of the CDR3: TGTGCCAGCAGCCCGACCCTTGGGACAGGATATAACATTCAGTACTTC.

The rearrangement links TRBV10-3 to TRBJ1-5; D perhaps matches TRBD1 (5 bases). Trimming removed 6 bases from V and 4 bases from J, with 19 bases in between. There are 16 residues in the CDR3. Germline CDR1 ENHRY, CDR2 SYGVKD. DNA of the CDR3: TGTGCCATCAGGACGCAACAGGACTATCCAAATCAGCCCCAGCATTTT. Amino acid sequence: CAIRTQQDYPNQPQHF.

V is TRBV28 and J is TRBJ2-7; 7 bases agree with TRBD2. V trimming: 7 bases; J trimming: 2 bases; junction bases outside the gene matches: 11. CDR1 and CDR2 from the germline V gene are MDHEN and SYDVKM. The length of the CDR3 is 15 residues. The CDR3 nucleotides read TGTGCCAGCAAACCCGAGGGAGCGGGAACCTACGAGCAGTACTTC. Protein: CASKPEGAGTYEQYF.

This sequence joins TRBV18 and TRBJ1-1, with 11 bases that match TRBD1. From germline, CDR1 is KGHSH and CDR2 LQKENI. With 11 bases clipped from V and 3 bases from J, the junction kept 8 bases outside the gene matches. This CDR3 contains 14 residues. For the CDR3, the DNA is TGTGCCGGACGGAGGGGACAGGGGGACACTGAAGCTTTCTTT. It yields the protein CAGRRGQGDTEAFF. The full variable domain, in which reference TRBV18 and TRBJ1-1 provide the parts outside the CDR3, is NAGVMQNPRHLVRRRGQEARLRCSPMKGHSHVYWYRQLPEEGLKFMVYLQKENIIDESGMPKERFSAEFPKEGPSILRIQQVVRGDSAAYFCAGRRGQGDTEAFFGQGTRLTVV.

This rearrangement joins TRBV3-1 (or the pseudogene TRBV3-2) to TRBJ1-2, with D possibly TRBD1 on 6 matching bases. Germline V gene sequence: CDR1 LGHDT, CDR2 YNNKEL (reference sequence). V gave up 4 bases and J gave up 8 bases, with 20 bases separating them. This CDR3 has 15 residues. In DNA form, the CDR3 reads TGTGCCAGCAGCCTCTCGGGACAAAGGGCATACGGCTACACCTTC. Translation gives CASSLSGQRAYGYTF.

This rearrangement joins TRBV30 to TRBJ2-3, with 10 positions matching TRBD2. Germline CDR1 GTSNPN, CDR2 SVGIG (reference sequence). CDR3 size: 14 residues. The V gene end was trimmed by 3 bases and the J gene end by 6 bases; junction bases not matched to a gene: 6. CDR3 nucleotides: TGTGCCTGGAGAAATAGCGGGAGGTCGGATACGCAGTATTTT. It codes for CAWRNSGRSDTQYF.

The rearrangement joins TRBV10-2 to TRBJ2-3, with 10 bases lining up with TRBD2. The V segment lost 5 bases and the J segment 2 bases; nucleotides outside the gene matches: 4. Germline assignment: CDR1 WSHSY and CDR2 SAAADI. CDR3 length: 15 residues. The CDR3 DNA reads TGCGCCAGCAGTCCGACTAGCGGGTCCACAGATACGCAGTATTTT. It yields the protein CASSPTSGSTDTQYF.

The chain links TRBV7-2 to TRBJ1-5; D gene unclear. Germline-derived CDR1 and CDR2 are SGHTA and FQGNSA. The CDR3 runs 17 residues. V lost 1 base and J lost 2, with 15 bases in between. The CDR3 DNA sequence: TGTGCCAGCAGCTTAGGGGGTGCAGAGGGTCGCAATCAGCCCCAGCATTTT. Its protein is CASSLGGAEGRNQPQHF.

This clone was observed a handful of times. The V and J genes are TRBV13 and TRBJ1-5; 7 positions agree with TRBD1. The V gene's germline CDR1 is PRHDT and CDR2 FYEKMQ (reference sequence). The CDR3 contains 16 residues. V lost 0 bases and J lost 3; bases outside the gene matches: 5. The chain's CDR3 is CASSLGGTAINQPQHF. As DNA, the CDR3 is TGTGCCAGCAGCTTAGGAGGGACAGCAATCAATCAGCCCCAGCATTTT.

V gene TRBV5-5 combines with J gene TRBJ1-2; D is unclear. V lost 0 bases, J lost 0 bases, and 6 bases lay in between. CDR1 and CDR2 from the germline V gene are SGHKS and YYEKEE (reference sequence). The CDR3 has 14 amino acids. DNA for the CDR3: TGTGCCAGCAGCTTGGATTTAGCTAACTATGGCTACACCTTC. As protein: CASSLDLANYGYTF.

This clone was seen a few times. The chain couples TRBV29-1 to TRBJ2-7; the match to TRBD2 covers 9 bases. Per germline, CDR1 SQVTM and CDR2 ANQGSEA. With 1 base clipped from V and 5 bases from J, the junction kept 6 bases outside the gene matches. This CDR3 contains 14 residues. This CDR3 reads CSVEVGLAGHEQYF. CDR3 bases: TGCAGCGTTGAAGTGGGGCTAGCGGGGCACGAGCAGTACTTC.

The chain carries TRBV18 and TRBJ1-1; D perhaps matches TRBD1 (5 bases). CDR1 KGHSH and CDR2 LQKENI come from the germline V gene. The CDR3 runs 12 residues. Trimming pared 6 bases from V and 5 bases from J, leaving 10 bases between. CDR3 DNA: TGTGCCAGCTCTCGGGGGGGGACTGAAGCTTTCTTT. Translating gives CASSRGGTEAFF. Full variable domain (remainder filled in from reference TRBV18 and TRBJ1-1): NAGVMQNPRHLVRRRGQEARLRCSPMKGHSHVYWYRQLPEEGLKFMVYLQKENIIDESGMPKERFSAEFPKEGPSILRIQQVVRGDSAAYFCASSRGGTEAFFGQGTRLTVV.

This clone was counted a few times. V usage is TRBV5-6 and J usage is TRBJ1-2; D possibly corresponds to TRBD1 (5 bases). This CDR3 has 13 residues. The germline gives CDR1 SGHDT, CDR2 YYEEEE. V lost 3 bases to trimming and J lost 6 bases, with 12 bases between them. CDR3 DNA: TGTGCCAGCAGCTCCTTCGGGGGGGATGGCTACACCTTC. Translating gives CASSSFGGDGYTF. The whole variable domain, filled in from reference TRBV5-6 and TRBJ1-2, reads DAGVTQSPTHLIKTRGQQVTLRCSPKSGHDTVSWYQQALGQGPQFIFQYYEEEERQRGNFPDRFSGHQFPNYSSELNVNALLLGDSALYLCASSSFGGDGYTFGSGTRLTVV.

The V and J genes are TRBV7-2 and TRBJ1-1; D gene unclear. Germline V CDR1 and CDR2: SGHTA, FQGNSA. The CDR3 length is 17 residues. V lost 5 bases to trimming and J lost 0 bases, with 19 bases between them. The CDR3 DNA reads TGTGCCAGCAGCCCTAGAGGGCGTCGTTCGATGAACACTGAAGCTTTCTTT. The encoded protein is CASSPRGRRSMNTEAFF.

V usage is TRBV29-1 and J usage is TRBJ1-5; TRBD1 matches 7 bases. The V gene end was trimmed by 4 bases and the J gene end by 2 bases; junction bases not matched to a gene: 5. The CDR3 covers 14 residues. In germline, CDR1 is SQVTM, CDR2 ANQGSEA. CDR3 nucleotides: TGCAGCGTTGCAACGGGGACAGGCAATCAGCCCCAGCATTTT. This encodes CSVATGTGNQPQHF.

V gene TRBV11-2 combines with J gene TRBJ2-2; 7 bases map to TRBD1. The CDR3 runs 15 residues. The J segment lost 4 bases and the V segment lost 5 bases, leaving 7 bases of the junction unmatched. The germline V gene has CDR1 SGHAT and CDR2 FQNNGV. CDR3 bases: TGTGCCAGCAGCCCTGGACAGGTGTTCACCGGGGAGCTGTTTTTT. Translating gives CASSPGQVFTGELFF.

This rearrangement joins TRBV24-1 to TRBJ2-7, with D possibly TRBD1 on 6 matching bases. V dropped 4 bases and J dropped 5 bases, with 17 bases sitting between them. The germline V gene has CDR1 KGHDR and CDR2 SFDVKD. The CDR3 length is 15 residues. CDR3 sequence: CATSDPQGRSDEQYF. For the CDR3, the DNA is TGTGCCACCAGTGACCCACAGGGACGCTCGGACGAGCAGTACTTC.

This sequence joins TRBV7-6 and TRBJ2-7; a weak D match, TRBD1 (6 bases). The CDR3 covers 16 residues. From germline, CDR1 is SGHVS and CDR2 FNYEAQ. V lost 0 bases and J 4 bases, leaving 16 bases between the germline ends. The CDR3 DNA follows: TGTGCCAGCAGCTTAGCGCTTGGGGACAATAGTTACGAGCAGTACTTC. Translating gives CASSLALGDNSYEQYF.

As concerns this clone: Distinct nucleotide sequences in the sample also encode this CDR3. The chain uses TRBV29-1 and TRBJ1-2; D call uncertain. V gave up 4 bases and J gave up 0 bases, with 6 bases separating them. This CDR3 spans 12 amino acids. CDR1 is SQVTM, CDR2 ANQGSEA, per germline. CDR3 DNA sequence: TGCAGCGTTGGAGGAGCTAACTATGGCTACACCTTC. Its protein is CSVGGANYGYTF.

The chain couples TRBV5-1 to TRBJ1-1; no clear D gene. This CDR3 is 15 amino acids long. Germline lookup yields CDR1 SGHRS and CDR2 YFSETQ. Deletions cut 0 bases from V and 1 base from J, with 10 bases between. The chain's CDR3 is CASSLEKGRNTEAFF. The CDR3 bases are TGCGCCAGCAGCTTGGAAAAAGGGAGGAACACTGAAGCTTTCTTT.

The CDR3: CASSQDGRVNQPQHF. CDR3 nucleotides: TGTGCCAGCAGCCAAGATGGCAGGGTGAATCAGCCCCAGCATTTT. The chain joins TRBV3-1 (or the pseudogene TRBV3-2) to TRBJ1-5, with D perhaps matching TRBD1 (5 bases). V lost 0 bases and J 4 bases, leaving 10 bases between the germline ends. The CDR3 loop spans 15 amino acids. Germline CDR1 LGHDT, CDR2 YNNKEL (reference sequence).